Described below is a single TCR beta chain sequence and its context. This clonotype was detected many times. Which antigen it targets is not known. Per-base quality was not reported, and no clone a single base away is much larger than it. A patient counted as having stable Graves' hyperthyroidism if no progression to ophthalmopathy occurred over 18 months of follow-up. Hyperthyroidism patients were newly diagnosed, had a disease duration of under 2 months, and were aged 18 to 65 years. The study excluded patients with uncontrolled infections, other autoimmune diseases, pregnancy or lactation. Clinical symptoms, serum thyroxine and TRAb, thyroid ultrasound, and orbital computed tomography formed the basis for the diagnoses. PBMCs were isolated from about 9.1 ml of fresh peripheral blood by Ficoll-Paque density gradient centrifugation. Total RNA was extracted with Trizol reagent, and quality was checked on an Agilent 2100 Bioanalyzer.

This sample was included in a study of T cells in Graves' hyperthyroidism and ophthalmopathy (dated by TCRdb to between 2019 and 2020). Regarding the study in general: Peripheral blood samples were taken at the time of initial diagnosis, prior to any treatment. To identify TCR V-J signatures that set the groups apart, the researchers used a discovery cohort of 100 or so patients, made up of roughly 40 with Graves' ophthalmopathy and around 58 with stable Graves' hyperthyroidism. Whether ophthalmopathy could be predicted prospectively was tested in an independent validation cohort made up of under 20 hyperthyroidism patients plus 17 patients who later progressed to ophthalmopathy. The 75 to 100 discovery patients were randomly divided into training and test sets at a 7:3 ratio. The study also compared thyroid tissue and blood T-cell repertoires from over 5 Graves' hyperthyroidism patients. After sampling, hyperthyroidism patients received methimazole starting at 30 mg daily, and ophthalmopathy patients received high-dose intravenous methylprednisolone. According to the paper, TCR Vbeta CDR3 sequencing was carried out on some 130 peripheral blood samples, which came from about 45 ophthalmopathy, 80 or so hyperthyroidism and approximately 17 progressor patients.

The study at large found these results: A model built on a 13 V-J signature distinguished ophthalmopathy from stable hyperthyroidism, reaching around 87% sensitivity and approximately 81% specificity in cross-validation and 80%/75% in testing. Blood samples also contained most of the expanded thyroid clonotypes (frequency above 0.001), which suggests that blood repertoires may reflect thyroid immune responses. In validation, progression to ophthalmopathy was predicted by the model with 65% to 71% sensitivity and 72.22% specificity, a median of 6.5 months before onset. Sample size was not statistically predetermined, and blinding of investigators to group allocation was not performed.

The TCR beta CDR3 regions were amplified from the RNA transcripts. The TCR CDR3 was subjected to a first round of RT-PCR using the HTBI primer set and the Qiagen OneStep RT-PCR kit. Libraries were constructed in a second round of multiplex PCR, after which size selection and purification were carried out. The libraries were sequenced on an Illumina HiSeq2000 using paired-end 100 bp reads. On the study's bioinformatics: SOAPnuke was used to process the raw data, throwing out any read that contained adapters or uncalled bases, had a mean Phred below 15, or lacked an exact constant-primer or identifier match. COPE v1.2.5 was used to merge high-quality paired reads, and clonotypes were defined as unique nucleotide sequences. MiTCR v1.1 was used to align the clonotypes against IMGT TRBV, TRBD and TRBJ reference segments. The analysis was restricted to V-J combinations with a frequency above 0.0001, which together covered 99% to 99.2% of the repertoires. A TCS score was defined as the ratio between F50 (clonal expansion) and ExV (chaos), using BLOSUM62-based TCRdist between CDR3 peptides within each V-J. Welch's t-statistics and random forest reduced around 550 V-J features to 10 to 15, which were used in a naive Bayes classifier (R e1071). TCRdb itself trimmed the public reads at Q25 with fastp, ran MiXCR and retained productive beta chains. Each record represents a unique CDR3 protein, reported with the most common genes and DNA among its rows. The V and J calls, along with clone size, are taken from TCRdb and not from the paper's own processing. The sample table lists around 620,000 distinct CDR3 sequences, 16% of them with a count of one. Less than 4.5% of the sample belongs to the ten largest clones.

CDR1 is given as KGHSH and CDR2 as LQKENI, both from the germline V gene. Measured from the cysteine to the phenylalanine, the CDR3 is 13 residues long. Kept here is only the CDR3 DNA, which spans 39 bases and is read in frame from base 1. Deletion took 0 bases off V and 5 bases off J, with a span of 8 bases between the germline ends. Source material: blood. The receptor's source is a woman between 25 and 40 years old with Graves' hyperthyroidism. Here the chain combines TRBV18 and TRBJ2-7, with TRBD2 perhaps the D gene, on 6 matching bases. The CDR3: CASSPPTGDEQYF. In nucleotide form, the sequence is TGTGCCAGCTCACCACCAACGGGGGACGAGCAGTACTTC.